The clone carrying this T cell receptor (beta chain) was found a few times. Disease duration was under 3 months in the ophthalmopathy patients, who also had a Clinical Activity Score of at least 3 and a NOSPECS grade of at least 4. TCR beta CDR3 region amplification was performed from RNA transcripts. The primer set for the first-round RT-PCR of the TCR CDR3 was HTBI. MiXCR was run by TCRdb on the multiplex PCR reads, yielding one entry per CDR3 protein. The table lists some 300,000 distinct CDR3 sequences, around 19% of them singletons. Per germline, CDR1 MNHEY and CDR2 SVGAGI. The CDR3 is 14 residues long. V shed 2 bases and J 3 bases; nucleotides not matched to a gene: 2. These data belong to a study of T cells in Graves' hyperthyroidism and ophthalmopathy.

The chain joins TRBV6-5 to TRBJ2-5, with 8 bases that match TRBD1. Material for sequencing was blood. This clonotype was sampled from a man aged 50 to 60 with Graves' ophthalmopathy. The CDR3 DNA reads as TGTGCCAGCAGTTACCGGACAGGGAAAGAGACCCAGTACTTC. Protein sequence: CASSYRTGKETQYF.